This T cell receptor beta chain was observed in a study of shared clonotypes between healthy human individuals. Study-wide results and limits: Among non-shared clonotypes, generation probabilities were lower than among those shared by all four donors.

CD4+ cells yielded CD45RA+ naive and CD45RA-negative memory subsets. CDR1 and CDR2 from the germline V gene are MGHDK and SYGVNS. The CDR3 is 12 residues long. DNA at about 190 ng, approximately 30,000 T cell genomes, went into sorted-subset replicate PCRs. The data were produced by immunoSEQ multiplex PCR, yet TCRdb's version contains in-frame clones alone and is incomplete. The sample has 2 million to 2.5 million clones; approximately 95% are singletons. Details on this clone: The antigen remains unidentified. One junction end does not reproduce the germline sequence, and a read error may be involved.

The TCR originated in a man aged 18-30 years in good health. This chain uses TRBV25-1 with TRBJ2-5, with 10 positions matching TRBD1. The sample was naive CD4+ T cells sorted from blood. Subset described: CD45RA+ positively selected. Here the CDR3 reads CASRAGTGAGNF. As DNA, the CDR3 is TGTGCCAGCAGGGCCGGGACAGGGGCCGGAAACTTC.